The rows below give T cell receptor beta chains drawn from one sample of a study of glioma-infiltrating T cells after dendritic cell vaccination. Sequencing was performed with immunoSEQ multiplex PCR; in TCRdb, only in-frame clones are kept and a portion is missing. The data hold roughly 41,000 clones, with just under 85% observed a single time. Specimen: blood, collected before dendritic cell vaccination. The receptors come from a human donor with glioblastoma. CDR3s include the opening cysteine and the closing phenylalanine or tryptophan. A D gene is named only where the DNA matches it firmly. The size field is filled for only some rows; it gives once, few, many or a size class.

>TRBJ1-5|NA|TRBV6-1|NA
CASRTSGQPQHF
TGTGCCAGCAGGACCTCGGGACAGCCCCAGCATTTT
>TRBJ1-1|TRBD1|TRBV7-3|NA
CASSSDRMNTEAFF
TGTGCCAGCAGCTCGGACAGGATGAACACTGAAGCTTTCTTT
>TRBJ1-3|NA|TRBV9|NA
CASSVGIDGNTIYF
TGTGCCAGCAGCGTCGGGATTGACGGAAACACCATATATTTT
>TRBJ1-1|NA|TRBV5-1|few
CASSLELGRNTEAFF
TGCGCCAGCAGCTTGGAGCTGGGCCGTAACACTGAAGCTTTCTTT
>TRBJ2-6|TRBD1|TRBV30|NA
CAWSRDRDLSGANVLTF
TGTGCCTGGAGCCGGGACAGGGACCTCTCTGGGGCCAACGTCCTGACTTTC
>TRBJ1-6|TRBD1|TRBV6-6|NA
CASRAGGGSYNSPLHF
TGTGCCAGCAGGGCCGGAGGGGGCTCATATAATTCACCCCTCCACTTT
>TRBJ1-1|TRBD1|TRBV6-1|NA
CASRRQGLNTEAFF
TGTGCCAGCAGGCGACAGGGTCTGAACACTGAAGCTTTCTTT
>TRBJ1-1|NA|TRBV9|once
CASSAQGSTEAFF
TGTGCCAGCAGCGCCCAGGGGAGCACTGAAGCTTTCTTT
>TRBJ2-1|TRBD1|TRBV11-3|NA
CARQGGRQGAYNEQFF
TGTGCCAGACAAGGGGGTAGACAGGGGGCTTACAATGAGCAGTTCTTC
>TRBJ1-6|TRBD1|TRBV6-6|NA
CASSTRQGRAPLHF
TGTGCCAGCAGTACCCGACAGGGTCGGGCACCCCTCCACTTT
>TRBJ2-5|NA|TRBV5-1|NA
CASGWTGSPQETQYF
TGCGCCAGCGGATGGACCGGGAGCCCCCAAGAGACCCAGTACTTC
>TRBJ2-7|NA|TRBV7-2|NA
CASSSPSVHEQYF
TGTGCCAGCAGTTCTCCTAGCGTCCACGAGCAGTACTTC
>TRBJ2-5|TRBD2|TRBV27|NA
CASTPRGTSGGTLRKETQYF
TGTGCCAGCACGCCACGGGGGACTAGCGGGGGGACCCTAAGGAAAGAGACCCAGTACTTC
>TRBJ2-7|NA|TRBV2|NA
CASSGRSPLEQYF
TGTGCCAGCAGTGGTCGAAGCCCCCTCGAGCAGTACTTC
>TRBJ2-5|TRBD1|TRBV18|NA
CASSQNHRGETQYF
TGTGCCAGCTCACAAAACCACAGGGGAGAGACCCAGTACTTC
>TRBJ2-2|NA|TRBV6-5|NA
CASSYSSGNTGELFF
TGTGCCAGCAGTTACTCGAGCGGGAACACCGGGGAGCTGTTTTTT
>TRBJ2-3|NA|TRBV10-3|NA
CASRTSTDTQYF
TGTGCCTCGCGAACTAGCACAGATACGCAGTATTTT
>TRBJ2-7|NA|TRBV9|NA
CASSVASGGYYEQYF
TGTGCCAGCAGCGTAGCGTCGGGGGGCTACTACGAGCAGTACTTC
>TRBJ2-7|NA|TRBV11-1|NA
CASSLDSEFWRYEQYF
TGTGCCAGCAGCTTGGACTCCGAGTTCTGGCGCTACGAGCAGTACTTC
>TRBJ2-7|TRBD1|TRBV29-1|NA
CSVGGQGLEQYF
TGCAGCGTTGGGGGACAGGGCCTCGAGCAGTACTTC
>TRBJ2-5|TRBD2|TRBV7-9|NA
CASSLVGLAGALWETQYF
TGTGCCAGCAGCTTAGTGGGACTAGCGGGGGCTCTTTGGGAGACCCAGTACTTC
>TRBJ1-2|TRBD1|TRBV7-2|NA
CASSRPEPGQGAYGYTF
TGTGCCAGCAGCCGACCTGAGCCGGGACAGGGTGCCTATGGCTACACCTTC
>TRBJ2-7|TRBD1|TRBV30|NA
CAWRTGWEQYF
TGTGCCTGGAGGACAGGGTGGGAGCAGTACTTC
>TRBJ1-5|TRBD1|TRBV6-6|few
CASSVGQGSQPQHF
TGTGCCAGCAGTGTTGGACAGGGGTCTCAGCCCCAGCATTTT
>TRBJ2-5|TRBD2|TRBV11-3|NA
CASSRGVSTQETQYF
TGTGCCAGCAGCCGGGGGGTCTCCACCCAAGAGACCCAGTACTTC
>TRBJ2-3|NA|TRBV11-3|NA
CASENRGGPVGDTQYF
TGTGCCAGCGAAAATCGAGGGGGACCCGTCGGAGATACGCAGTATTTT
>TRBJ2-7|TRBD2|TRBV11-3|NA
CASSTSGDYEQYF
TGTGCCAGCAGTACTAGCGGGGACTACGAGCAGTACTTC
>TRBJ1-6|NA|TRBV7-9|NA
CGAGMSSYNSPLHF
TGTGGAGCAGGGATGAGCTCCTATAATTCACCCCTCCACTTT
>TRBJ1-5|NA|TRBV2|NA
CASTGGDWRPQHF
TGTGCCAGCACCGGCGGGGACTGGAGGCCCCAGCATTTT
>TRBJ2-3|TRBD2|TRBV7-2|NA
CASSPQGTGGQDTQYF
TGTGCCAGCAGCCCCCAAGGTACGGGGGGGCAAGATACGCAGTATTTT
>TRBJ2-7|NA|TRBV5-1|NA
CASSPDKPQDYEQYF
TGCGCCAGCAGCCCGGATAAACCACAGGACTACGAGCAGTACTTC
>TRBJ1-2|TRBD1|TRBV19|once
CASSTKGAPLYGYTF
TGTGCCAGTAGCACCAAGGGGGCCCCCCTCTATGGCTACACCTTC